A single sample gave rise to the 20 T cell receptor beta chains below, sequenced in a study of cytomegalovirus exposure and HLA in healthy donors. It was with 60 Vbeta and 13 Jbeta primers that the PCR ran. TCRdb's copy holds only in-frame clones and misses some; the assay was immunoSEQ multiplex PCR. This sample has some 110,000 clones, with about 10% found just once. The specimen was PBMCs. All receptors come from a man in his thirties or forties in good health and CMV-seronegative.

This chain uses TRBV5-6 with TRBJ2-7; the match to TRBD2 covers 9 bases. The CDR3 length is 18 residues. Germline loops: CDR1 SGHDT, CDR2 YYEEEE. After removal of 1 base from V and 6 bases from J, the junction contained 17 bases not matched to a gene. Here the CDR3 DNA reads TGTGCCAGCAGCTTGCGGTCGCGGGAGGGCCTACGGGTAGTCGAGCAGTACTTC. This translates into CASSLRSREGLRVVEQYF.

Comments on this clone: Other DNA sequences in the sample encode the same CDR3. The chain links TRBV5-1 to TRBJ2-3, with 10 bases fitting TRBD2. CDR1 is SGHRS and CDR2 is YFSETQ in the germline V gene. This CDR3 comprises 14 residues. With V trimmed by 0 bases and J by 6 bases, 1 base remained unmatched. CDR3 residues: CASSLVLAGDTQYF. The CDR3 coding sequence is TGCGCCAGCAGCTTGGTACTAGCGGGGGATACGCAGTATTTT.

This chain links TRBV14 with TRBJ2-7; 9 nucleotides align to TRBD2. Unmatched junction bases numbered 9, after V lost 4 bases and J lost 2 bases. CDR1 is SGHDN and CDR2 is FVKESK in the germline V gene. The CDR3 consists of 16 residues. CDR3 DNA: TGTGCCAGCAGCCTCTGGCAGCGGGAGGACCCCTACGAGCAGTACTTC. It is translated as CASSLWQREDPYEQYF.

The chain uses TRBV5-8 and TRBJ2-5; D is undetermined. The V end lost 2 bases, the J end lost 1 base, and 6 bases lay between the germline ends. Germline lookup yields CDR1 SGHTS and CDR2 YDEGEE. This CDR3 has 13 residues. The CDR3 reads CASSFDTQETQYF. The CDR3 DNA follows: TGTGCCAGCAGCTTCGACACCCAAGAGACCCAGTACTTC.

This clone was found a few times. The chain combines TRBV6-6 with TRBJ2-1; D is uncertain. The germline V gene encodes CDR1 MNHNY and CDR2 SVGAGI (reference sequence). With 2 bases removed from V and 8 bases from J, the gap between germline ends came to 13 bases. The length of the CDR3 is 14 residues. CDR3 loop: CASSYLTPSDEQFF. DNA of the CDR3: TGTGCCAGCAGTTACCTGACACCTTCGGATGAGCAGTTCTTC.

J is TRBJ2-7 and V is TRBV19, with TRBD2 as a possible D gene (7 bases). The CDR3 sequence is 15 residues long. Looked up from germline, CDR1 is LNHDA and CDR2 is SQIVND (reference sequence). V was clipped by 3 bases and J by 6 bases, with 18 bases between them. DNA for the CDR3: TGTGCCAGTAGTATCGCGGGGGCCCCTGCCGGCGAGCAGTACTTC. Its protein product is CASSIAGAPAGEQYF.

This clone was counted between two and nine times. V is TRBV9 and J is TRBJ2-7, with 9 bases fitting TRBD1. The CDR3 has 13 amino acids. V dropped 4 bases and J dropped 3; count of bases not matched to a gene: 2. Germline CDR1 is SGDLS and CDR2 is YYNGEE. The CDR3 DNA reads TGTGCCAGCAGCCGGGGACAGGGCTACGAGCAGTACTTC. Encoded protein: CASSRGQGYEQYF.

The V and J genes are TRBV7-9 and TRBJ2-1, with D perhaps TRBD2 (6 bases). This CDR3 contains 16 residues. V lost 4 bases and J lost 0, with 13 bases in between. Germline V lookup: CDR1 SEHNR, CDR2 FQNEAQ (reference sequence). CDR3 bases: TGTGCCAGCAGCTCAGGGACTTGGAGCTCCTACAATGAGCAGTTCTTC. Encoded protein: CASSSGTWSSYNEQFF.

J is TRBJ1-5 and V is TRBV21-1; TRBD1 was called by the table and not checked on the DNA. TRBV21-1 is described as a pseudogene. This CDR3 has 21 residues. CDR3 DNA sequence: TGTGCCAGCAGCAAAGCGCTTTGGCTTTTCCCGGACAGATATAGCAATCAGCCCCAGCATTTT. Translated, it gives CASSKALWLFPDRYSNQPQHF.

This clone has more than one count but fewer than ten. This chain joins TRBV5-8 and TRBJ1-5; 10 nucleotides match TRBD1. The length of the CDR3 is 15 residues. Losses at the gene ends were 8 bases for V and 3 bases for J; bases not matched to a gene: 8. Germline CDR1 SGHTS, CDR2 YDEGEE. The DNA for the CDR3 is TGTGCCAGTAGGAGGGACAGGGGTATCAATCAGCCCCAGCATTTT. The encoded protein is CASRRDRGINQPQHF.

This clone was recorded a few times. The chain has TRBV2 and TRBJ1-1, with 9 positions matching TRBD1. The germline CDR1 and CDR2 sequences are SNHLY and FYNNEI. The ends lost 5 bases at V and 1 base at J; junction bases unmatched: 8. There are 16 residues in the CDR3. The CDR3 sequence is CASSSGTGFGNTEAFF. CDR3 bases: TGTGCCAGCAGTTCCGGGACAGGGTTCGGGAACACTGAAGCTTTCTTT. Variable domain in full (rest from reference TRBV2 and TRBJ1-1): EPEVTQTPSHQVTQMGQEVILRCVPISNHLYFYWYRQILGQKVEFLVSFYNNEISEKSEIFDDQFSVERPDGSNFTLKIRSTKLEDSAMYFCASSSGTGFGNTEAFFGQGTRLTVV.

The J gene is TRBJ2-2, the V gene TRBV4-2; TRBD1 might be the D (5 bases). The germline V gene encodes CDR1 LGHNA and CDR2 YNFKEQ. The CDR3 sequence is 19 residues long. V was cut by 1 base and J by 0 bases, with 18 bases left in between. This CDR3 reads CASSQVRQGSRSNTGELFF. DNA for the CDR3: TGTGCCAGCAGCCAAGTTCGGCAGGGTTCACGATCGAACACCGGGGAGCTGTTTTTT.

This clone was observed a handful of times. The chain couples TRBV7-3 to TRBJ1-1; D not certain. The germline V gene encodes CDR1 SGHTA and CDR2 FQGTGA. The CDR3 has 13 amino acids. Trimming stripped 6 bases from V and 5 bases from J, with 13 bases between. CDR3 in DNA: TGTGCCAGCAGTCCGGAACCGGGGACTGAAGCTTTCTTT. Translation gives CASSPEPGTEAFF.

This clone has only a few counts. The chain recombines TRBV29-1 with TRBJ2-1; the match to TRBD2 covers 11 bases. The CDR3 is 17 amino acids. The germline CDR1 and CDR2 sequences are SQVTM and ANQGSEA. Trimming removed 8 bases from V and 0 bases from J; junction bases left unmatched: 12. In DNA, the CDR3 is TGCAGCACAGACGGGACTAGCGGACGGGTCTCCTACAATGAGCAGTTCTTC. Protein: CSTDGTSGRVSYNEQFF.

This clone was seen more than once but under ten times. This sequence joins TRBV15 and TRBJ1-5; no reliable D call. The ends were cut back, 1 base at V and 6 bases at J, with 7 bases in the middle. The CDR3 is 13 amino acids. Per germline, CDR1 LNHNV and CDR2 YYDKDF (reference sequence). This CDR3 is CATSRGRGQPQHF. The CDR3 nucleotides read TGTGCCACCAGCAGAGGAAGAGGTCAGCCCCAGCATTTT.

The V and J genes are TRBV4-1 and TRBJ2-1; 14 positions agree with TRBD2. From germline, CDR1 is MGHRA and CDR2 YSYEKL. The junction had 9 bases not matched to a gene; V was cut back by 4 bases and J by 7 bases. This CDR3 is 17 amino acids long. In DNA form, the CDR3 reads TGCGCCAGCAGCCTACTCCCGGGACTAGCGGGAGTTAATGAGCAGTTCTTC. As protein: CASSLLPGLAGVNEQFF.

The rearrangement links TRBV28 to TRBJ1-2; 7 nucleotides align to TRBD1. V lost 4 bases to trimming and J lost 8 bases; unmatched junction nucleotides: 10. This CDR3 has 14 residues. Germline V gives CDR1 MDHEN, CDR2 SYDVKM. The CDR3 nucleotides are TGTGCCAGCAGTTCCGCAGGGGGGACGGGAGGCTACACCTTC. It encodes CASSSAGGTGGYTF.

This clone was picked up a small number of times. This chain uses TRBV2 with TRBJ1-1, with D tentatively TRBD1 (6 bases). The V gene's germline CDR1 is SNHLY and CDR2 FYNNEI. The V gene lost 11 bases and the J gene lost 4 bases, with 17 bases spanning the gap. The CDR3 extends over 13 amino acids. CDR3 nucleotides: TGTGCCGGGACGACAGGCCAAGGCACTGAAGCTTTCTTT. Its translation: CAGTTGQGTEAFF.

This clone came up a few times. In DNA form, the CDR3 reads TGTGCCTGGAGTGGTCGCGGGGGAGTTGGCAATCAGCCCCAGCATTTT. Encoded protein: CAWSGRGGVGNQPQHF. The chain employs TRBV30 and TRBJ1-5; D might be TRBD1 (5 bases). Trimming left V 1 base short and J 2 bases short, with 15 bases between. CDR3 length: 16 amino acids. CDR1 GTSNPN and CDR2 SVGIG come from the germline V gene (reference sequence).

This rearrangement joins TRBV9 to TRBJ2-1, with D possibly matching TRBD1 (5 bases). The CDR3 spans 17 residues. The ends were cut back, 0 bases at V and 0 bases at J, with 13 bases in the middle. Looked up from germline, CDR1 is SGDLS and CDR2 is YYNGEE. The CDR3 DNA is TGTGCCAGCAGCGTAGGGGGCCCCCAGAGCTCCTACAATGAGCAGTTCTTC. Translated, it gives CASSVGGPQSSYNEQFF.